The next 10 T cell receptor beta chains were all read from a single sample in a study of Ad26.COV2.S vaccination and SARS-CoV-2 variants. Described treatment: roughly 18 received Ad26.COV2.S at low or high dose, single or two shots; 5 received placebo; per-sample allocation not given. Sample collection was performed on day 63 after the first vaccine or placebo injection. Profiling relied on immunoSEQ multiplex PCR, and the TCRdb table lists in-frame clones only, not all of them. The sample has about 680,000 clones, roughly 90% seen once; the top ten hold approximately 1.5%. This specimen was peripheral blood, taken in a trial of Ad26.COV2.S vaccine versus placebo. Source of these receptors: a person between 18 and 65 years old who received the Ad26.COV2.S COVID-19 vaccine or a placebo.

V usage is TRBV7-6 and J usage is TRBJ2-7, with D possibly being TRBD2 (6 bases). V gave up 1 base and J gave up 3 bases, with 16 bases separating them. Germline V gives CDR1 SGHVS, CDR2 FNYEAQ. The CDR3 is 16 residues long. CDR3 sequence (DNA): TGTGCCAGCAGCTTAGGGGGGACTCCAAAGTTCTACGAGCAGTACTTC. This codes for CASSLGGTPKFYEQYF.

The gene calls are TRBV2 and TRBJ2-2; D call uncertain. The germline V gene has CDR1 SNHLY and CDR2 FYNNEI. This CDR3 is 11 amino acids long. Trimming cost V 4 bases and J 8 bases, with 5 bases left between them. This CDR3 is CASSGIGELFF. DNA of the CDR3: TGTGCCAGCAGTGGAATAGGGGAGCTGTTTTTT. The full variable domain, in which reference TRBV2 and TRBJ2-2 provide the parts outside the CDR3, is EPEVTQTPSHQVTQMGQEVILRCVPISNHLYFYWYRQILGQKVEFLVSFYNNEISEKSEIFDDQFSVERPDGSNFTLKIRSTKLEDSAMYFCASSGIGELFFGEGSRLTVL.

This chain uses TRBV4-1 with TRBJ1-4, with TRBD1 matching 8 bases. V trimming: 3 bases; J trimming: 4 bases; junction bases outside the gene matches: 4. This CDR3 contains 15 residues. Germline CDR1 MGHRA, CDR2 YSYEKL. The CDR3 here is CASSHGDRGNEKLFF. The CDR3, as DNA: TGCGCCAGCAGCCACGGCGACAGGGGTAATGAAAAACTGTTTTTT.

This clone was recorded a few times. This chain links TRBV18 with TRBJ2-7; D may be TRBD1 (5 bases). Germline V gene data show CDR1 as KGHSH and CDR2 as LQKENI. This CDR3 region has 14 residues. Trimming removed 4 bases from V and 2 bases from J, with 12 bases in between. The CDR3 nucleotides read TGTGCCAGCTCACGTTTGTCAGGGACCTACGAGCAGTACTTC. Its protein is CASSRLSGTYEQYF.

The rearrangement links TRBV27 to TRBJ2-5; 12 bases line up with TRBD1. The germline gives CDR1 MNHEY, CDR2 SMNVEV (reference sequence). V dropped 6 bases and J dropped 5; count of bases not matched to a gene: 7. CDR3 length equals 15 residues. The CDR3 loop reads CASSLGQGAGETQYF. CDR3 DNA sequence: TGTGCCAGCAGCCTGGGACAGGGGGCTGGGGAGACCCAGTACTTC.

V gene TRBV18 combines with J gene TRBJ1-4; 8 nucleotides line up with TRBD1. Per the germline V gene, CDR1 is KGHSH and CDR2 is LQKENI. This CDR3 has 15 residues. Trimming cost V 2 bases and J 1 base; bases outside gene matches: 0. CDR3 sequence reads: CASSPDRGTNEKLFF. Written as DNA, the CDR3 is TGTGCCAGCTCACCAGACAGGGGAACTAATGAAAAACTGTTTTTT.

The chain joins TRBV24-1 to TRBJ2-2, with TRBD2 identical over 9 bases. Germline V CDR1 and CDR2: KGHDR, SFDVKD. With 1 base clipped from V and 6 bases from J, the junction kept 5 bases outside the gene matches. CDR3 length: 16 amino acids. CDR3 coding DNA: TGTGCCACCAGTGATTTAGTGCGGGAGGGAGCCGGGGAGCTGTTTTTT. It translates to CATSDLVREGAGELFF.

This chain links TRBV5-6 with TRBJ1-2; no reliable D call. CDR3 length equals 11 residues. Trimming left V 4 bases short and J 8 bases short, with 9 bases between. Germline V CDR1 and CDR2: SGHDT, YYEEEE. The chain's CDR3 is CASSDYQGYTF. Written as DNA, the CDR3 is TGTGCCAGCAGCGATTACCAGGGCTACACCTTC.

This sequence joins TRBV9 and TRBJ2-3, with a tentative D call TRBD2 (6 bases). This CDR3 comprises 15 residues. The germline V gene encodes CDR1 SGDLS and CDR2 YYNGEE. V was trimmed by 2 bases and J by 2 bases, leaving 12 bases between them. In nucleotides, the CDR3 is TGTGCCAGCAGCGTGTCTCCGGGGGTCACAGATACGCAGTATTTT. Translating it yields CASSVSPGVTDTQYF.

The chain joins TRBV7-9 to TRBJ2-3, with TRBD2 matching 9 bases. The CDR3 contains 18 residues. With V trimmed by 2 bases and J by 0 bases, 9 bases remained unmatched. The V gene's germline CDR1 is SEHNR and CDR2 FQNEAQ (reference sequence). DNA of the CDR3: TGTGCCAGCAGCTTACTAGCGGGGTCCGCGAAAAGCACAGATACGCAGTATTTT. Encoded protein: CASSLLAGSAKSTDTQYF.